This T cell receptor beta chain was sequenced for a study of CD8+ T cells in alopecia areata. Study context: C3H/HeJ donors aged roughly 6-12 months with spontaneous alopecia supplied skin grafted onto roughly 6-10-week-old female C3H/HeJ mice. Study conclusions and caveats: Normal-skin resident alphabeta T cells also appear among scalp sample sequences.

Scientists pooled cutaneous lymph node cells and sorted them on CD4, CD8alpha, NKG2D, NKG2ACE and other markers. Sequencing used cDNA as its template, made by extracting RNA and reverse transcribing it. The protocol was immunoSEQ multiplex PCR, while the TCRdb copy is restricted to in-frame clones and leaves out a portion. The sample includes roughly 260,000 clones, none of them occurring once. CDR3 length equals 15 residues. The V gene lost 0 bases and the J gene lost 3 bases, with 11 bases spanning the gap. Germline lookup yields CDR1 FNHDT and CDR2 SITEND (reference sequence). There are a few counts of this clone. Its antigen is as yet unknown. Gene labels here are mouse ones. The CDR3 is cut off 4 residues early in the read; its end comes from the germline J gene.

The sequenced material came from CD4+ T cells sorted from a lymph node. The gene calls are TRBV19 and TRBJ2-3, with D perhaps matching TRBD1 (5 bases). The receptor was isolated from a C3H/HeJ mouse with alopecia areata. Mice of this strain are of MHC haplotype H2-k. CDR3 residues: CASSIGRAGAETLYF. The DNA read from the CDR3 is TGTGCCAGCAGTATAGGCAGGGCAGGGGCAGAA.